This T cell receptor (beta chain) originates from a study of blood T cell repertoires in COVID-19. The CDR3 totals 14 residues. The V and J ends lost 5 bases and 3 bases, in that order; junction bases with no gene match: 0. Germline lookup yields CDR1 KGHDR and CDR2 SFDVKD. Profiling relied on immunoSEQ multiplex PCR, and the TCRdb table lists in-frame clones only, not all of them. The sample carries some 80,000 clones, around four fifths recorded once. The chain uses TRBV24-1 and TRBJ2-2, with 9 nucleotides matching TRBD1. Sequences were obtained from peripheral blood. The receptor was derived from a man older than 75 with active or convalescent COVID-19. For the CDR3, the DNA is TGTGCCACCAGTGGGACAGGGGACACCGGGGAGCTGTTTTTT. This translates into CATSGTGDTGELFF.